This TCR beta chain was identified during a study of OX40 agonist ivuxolimab in advanced cancers. With respect to the entire study: Ivuxolimab, which targeted the costimulatory receptor OX40 (CD134), was an agonistic, fully human IgG2 monoclonal antibody. Of the roughly 51 patients in dose escalation, about 20 had hepatocellular carcinoma, around 15 had melanoma, 9 had renal cell carcinoma and 9 had head and neck cancer. Three dose-escalation patients achieved partial responses, one with hepatocellular carcinoma and two with cutaneous melanoma. The point of sequencing TCRbeta in the periphery was to test whether ivuxolimab changed TCR sequence diversity and drove clonal T-cell expansion. Prior anti-PD-1, anti-PD-L1 or anti-CTLA-4 therapy was permitted, and checkpoint inhibitors had been received by about 37% of dose-escalation patients. Intravenous ivuxolimab was administered to patients every 2 weeks at six dose levels: 0.01, 0.1, 0.3, 1.5, 3 and 10 mg/kg. The paper describes the monotherapy dose-escalation part (N of about 57 patients) of the phase I trial of ivuxolimab. In the dose-escalation cohort, around 80% of patients were male, and the mean age was approximately 60 years with a range of about 23 to 79.

As for this clone: Its antigen remains unidentified. Per-base quality was not reported, and no clone a single base away is much larger than it.

The trial excluded patients who had a history of autoimmune disease or who were on systemic immunosuppression. Peripheral blood for TCR sequencing was collected from all dose cohorts at baseline, on cycle 4 day 1, and on cycle 7 day 1. The samples were drawn from a first-in-human, open-label, multicenter phase I dose-escalation trial of ivuxolimab. Adults with locally advanced or metastatic melanoma, renal cell, hepatocellular, or head and neck squamous cell carcinoma were enrolled in the trial. CD4+ and CD8+ T cells were sorted separately from peripheral blood before TCR sequencing. CDR1 and CDR2, per the germline V gene, are MNHEY and SVGAGI. Relative to germline, V is 6 bases shorter and J is 10 bases shorter, with 19 bases between their ends. The CDR3, cysteine through phenylalanine, is 14 amino acids long. Only the CDR3 DNA is retained, 42 bases long and in frame from the first base. Genomic DNA was extracted from sorted cells for sequencing of the TCRbeta CDR3 region. The immunoSEQ Assay was used for sequencing of TCRbeta CDR3 regions. TCRdb provides this immuneACCESS table in a form limited to in-frame rearrangements. Some clones are lacking; in checked studies, under half of them reflect an unresolved V gene, and why the rest are absent is not known. The sample table contains about 34,000 clones; only one count was recorded for approximately 81% of them. Under 1.5% of the sample is taken by the ten largest.

What the work shows at the level of the full study, not this receptor alone: After ivuxolimab, CD8+ T cells had more expanded clones than CD4+ T cells on average. Low levels of normalized T-cell clonal expansion were also seen in some patients who did not respond. In the 0.1-3.0 mg/kg groups, partial responders were among the patients with the lowest normalized peripheral clonal expansion, particularly in CD8+ T cells. At doses of 0.1 to 3.0 mg/kg, clonal expansion of both CD4+ and CD8+ blood T cells was observed from baseline to week 6. The antigen specificity of the peripheral T cells that underwent clonal expansion was not determined.

This receptor was taken from an adult with an advanced solid tumor such as melanoma, head and neck, liver or kidney cancer. The source was CD4+ or CD8+ T cells sorted from blood, collected in a trial of the OX40 agonist ivuxolimab. This receptor chain uses TRBV6-5 and TRBJ1-5, with a weak D call of TRBD1 (6 bases match). The base sequence is TGTGCCAGCAGCCGGGGACAAGGGGGAATTCCCCAGCATTTT. Translated, it reads CASSRGQGGIPQHF.